This TCR beta chain was captured by sequencing in a study of blood T cell repertoires in COVID-19. In the original analysis: Researchers report that nucleated cell counts were estimated from reference gene primer amplification. The data were produced by immunoSEQ multiplex PCR, yet TCRdb's version contains in-frame clones alone and is incomplete. V, J and clone size are those of that table, while D and trimming were read from the DNA. The sample includes approximately 180,000 clones, 87% of them seen just once. Clinical histories supplied by participants themselves formed the basis of cohort assignment. Source material: PBMCs or T cells enriched from blood (not recorded which). The TCR sequence derives from a human donor with acute COVID-19. The donor label of this sample is uncertain.

The CDR3 DNA follows: TGCGCCAGCAGCGGCCCGGGACAGGGGGATGAAAAACTGTTTTTT. Protein product: CASSGPGQGDEKLFF. This chain joins TRBV5-1 and TRBJ1-4, with 11 nucleotides matching TRBD1. CDR1 and CDR2 from the germline V gene are SGHRS and YFSETQ. The CDR3 is made up of 15 amino acids. The trim removed 4 bases at V and 6 bases at J, leaving 5 bases unmatched.